This T cell receptor beta chain was recorded in a study of T cells in Graves' hyperthyroidism and ophthalmopathy. Enrolled ophthalmopathy patients presented with a Clinical Activity Score of at least 3, a NOSPECS grade of at least 4, and disease duration under 3 months. Researchers took RNA transcripts and amplified the TCR beta CDR3 regions from them. In the first-round RT-PCR of the TCR CDR3, the HTBI primer set was used. MiXCR, run by TCRdb on the multiplex PCR reads, gives a single entry per CDR3 protein. Found here are 300,000 to 500,000 distinct CDR3 sequences, more than 12% of them singletons; the top ten hold approximately 29%. Trimming removed 0 bases at V and 1 base at J, with 7 bases between. This CDR3 has 15 amino acids. The germline V gene has CDR1 SGHRS and CDR2 YFSETQ. This clonotype has a count of ten or more. Its antigen is unidentified. Study results and limitations: A model of 13 V-J features distinguished ophthalmopathy from stable hyperthyroidism. Blood also showed most of the thyroid clonotypes that were expanded above 0.001.

The sequence was collected from a man aged 50-59 years with Graves' ophthalmopathy. V gene TRBV5-1 combines with J gene TRBJ2-2, with D hard to call. The sample taken for sequencing was blood. In DNA, the CDR3 is TGCGCCAGCAGCTTGGCCGGATTGAACACCGGGGAGCTGTTTTTT. It translates to CASSLAGLNTGELFF.